This T cell receptor (beta chain) was documented in a study of monozygotic twins with inflammatory bowel disease. Germline-derived CDR1 and CDR2 are KGHSH and LQKENI. The CDR3 runs 11 residues. The template-switching step introduced UMIs that carried a 6-nucleotide sample barcode. Using the 5' RACE reads, TCRdb records one entry per CDR3 protein without DNA. The table for this sample gives about 140,000 distinct CDR3 sequences. The blood volume drawn from each donor was 2 to 3 ml. The TCR comes from a human donor with ulcerative colitis or Crohn's disease, or a healthy co-twin of an affected twin (not recorded which). The specimen sequenced was blood. The chain links TRBV18 to TRBJ1-1. This CDR3 reads CASSPGTEAFF. The variable domain in full, with the rest retrieved from reference TRBV18 and TRBJ1-1, is NAGVMQNPRHLVRRRGQEARLRCSPMKGHSHVYWYRQLPEEGLKFMVYLQKENIIDESGMPKERFSAEFPKEGPSILRIQQVVRGDSAAYFCASSPGTEAFFGQGTRLTVV.